A selection of T cell receptor beta chains follows, all from one sample in a study of beta chain features in type 1 diabetes. Profiling relied on immunoSEQ multiplex PCR, and the TCRdb table lists in-frame clones only, not all of them. The sample yields some 15,000 clones, 40% to 45% seen once. The sequencing input was stem cell memory CD4+ T cells from blood. The origin of the receptors is a woman aged 40 to 50 in good health. Both conserved end residues are part of each CDR3. D genes are given only for firm matches. Rows give clone size only sometimes, using once, few, many, or a class for an expanded clone.

j_call clone_size v_call d_call cdr3_nt cdr3_aa
TRBJ2-2 NA TRBV19 TRBD1 TGTGCCAGTAGAAGAGAGGGGGCAGGCACCGGGGAGCTGTTTTTT CASRREGAGTGELFF
TRBJ2-3 few TRBV5-1 NA TGCGCCAGCAGCTTGGGGGACAACACAGATACGCAGTATTTT CASSLGDNTDTQYF
TRBJ1-1 NA TRBV13 NA TGTGCCAGCAGCTTAGGGGAGTACCCTGAAGCTTTCTTT CASSLGEYPEAFF
TRBJ2-7 NA TRBV11-2 TRBD1 TGTGCCAGCAGGACGGGACAGACCTACGAGCAGTACTTC CASRTGQTYEQYF
TRBJ2-3 few TRBV20-1 NA TGCAGTGCTAGAGTACTAGCCGAGGAGTATTTT CSARVLAEEYF
TRBJ2-7 few TRBV28 NA TGTGCCAGCACAGGAAACTACGAGCAGTACTTC CASTGNYEQYF
TRBJ1-2 NA TRBV11-2 TRBD1 TGTGCCAGCAGCTTAGATGTGTGGGACAGGCGGTATGGCTACACCTTC CASSLDVWDRRYGYTF
TRBJ2-5 NA TRBV7-2 NA TGTGCCAGCAGCTTAAGACGGGGGATAGAGACCCAGTACTTC CASSLRRGIETQYF
TRBJ1-1 NA TRBV19 NA TGTGCCAGTAGTATAAGCCGTTGGGGCAGGGTGAACACTGAAGCTTTCTTT CASSISRWGRVNTEAFF
TRBJ1-1 NA TRBV12-5 NA TGTGCCTCAGGCAAAAACGACAGATTGAACACTGAAGCTTTCTTT CASGKNDRLNTEAFF
TRBJ2-7 few TRBV5-4 TRBD2 TGTGCCAGCAGCTGGGGAGCTAGCGGGGGAGACTACGAGCAGTACTTC CASSWGASGGDYEQYF
TRBJ1-2 few TRBV5-1 TRBD1 TGCGCCAGCAGCGGACAGGGCCCAGCTGGATATGGCTACACCTTC CASSGQGPAGYGYTF
TRBJ2-7 NA TRBV2 TRBD1 TGTGCCAGCAGGATGACAGGGACCTCGGTCGAGCAGTACTTC CASRMTGTSVEQYF
TRBJ2-1 NA TRBV4-3 TRBD2 TGCGCCAGCAGCTTTTTAGGACTAGCGGGGCGCAATGAGCAGTTCTTC CASSFLGLAGRNEQFF
TRBJ1-2 NA TRBV5-4 NA TGTGCCAGCACCCGACAACAGATAAACTATGGCTACACCTTC CASTRQQINYGYTF
TRBJ2-1 NA TRBV18 NA TGTGCCAGCTCAGTAAACCGGGTCGATGAGCAGTTCTTC CASSVNRVDEQFF
TRBJ2-2 few TRBV7-9 TRBD1 TGTGCCAGCAGCTTACCGGCGGGACAGGGGAACACCGGGGAGCTGTTTTTT CASSLPAGQGNTGELFF
TRBJ1-1 NA TRBV13 NA TGTGCCAGCAGCTTTTCCCGGGGAGCTTTCTTT CASSFSRGAFF
TRBJ2-2 NA TRBV10-3 NA TGTGCCATCAGTGGGTACAGGACCGGGGAGCTGTTTTTT CAISGYRTGELFF
TRBJ2-1 NA TRBV5-1 NA TGCGCCAGCAGCTGGGACATCCCCTACAATGAGCAGTTCTTC CASSWDIPYNEQFF
TRBJ2-1 NA TRBV5-1 TRBD2 TGCGCCAGCAGCTTGAGCGGGAGCTCCTACAATGAGCAGTTCTTC CASSLSGSSYNEQFF
TRBJ2-3 NA TRBV11-2 TRBD2 TGTGCCAGCAGCTCCCGACTAGCGGAGAGCACAGATACGCAGTATTTT CASSSRLAESTDTQYF
TRBJ2-3 few TRBV6-6 TRBD2 TGTGCCAGCAGCCTTCTAGCGGCCCGCCAGGATACGCAGTATTTT CASSLLAARQDTQYF
TRBJ1-2 NA TRBV4-3 TRBD1 TGCGCCAGCAGCCAAGAGCTTGGGACAGCCCGCGGCTACACCTTC CASSQELGTARGYTF
TRBJ2-3 NA TRBV10-3 NA TGTGCCATCAGTGAGTCACCAGGGGAACCAGATACGCAGTATTTT CAISESPGEPDTQYF
TRBJ1-1 NA TRBV5-1 TRBD1 TGCGCCAGCAGCTTGGAGCGACAGGGTGGCACTGAAGCTTTCTTT CASSLERQGGTEAFF
TRBJ2-6 few TRBV19 NA TGTGCCAGTAGTATAGACAGGGTTATGTCCGGGGCCAACGTCCTGACTTTC CASSIDRVMSGANVLTF
TRBJ2-1 few TRBV2 TRBD1 TGTGCCAGCAGCCGGACAGGGACAAATGAGCAGTTCTTC CASSRTGTNEQFF
TRBJ1-2 few TRBV18 TRBD1 TGTGCCAGTTCCTCCGGGACAGGGATTGGAGGCTACACCTTC CASSSGTGIGGYTF
TRBJ1-2 few TRBV18 TRBD1 TGTGCCAGCTCACCACCTAAACGGGCGGGACAGGGAAGTAACTATGGCTACACCTTC CASSPPKRAGQGSNYGYTF
TRBJ1-2 NA TRBV7-6 NA TGTGCCAGCAGCACACACCTCCTAGCTAACTATGGCTACACCTTC CASSTHLLANYGYTF
TRBJ2-3 NA TRBV5-1 TRBD1 TGCGCCAGCAGCTCCCTGCAGGGGGCCCCAGATACGCAGTATTTT CASSSLQGAPDTQYF
TRBJ1-2 NA TRBV7-2 TRBD1 TGTGCCAGCAGCCCCCGACAGGGCCCTAACTATGGCTACACCTTC CASSPRQGPNYGYTF
TRBJ2-1 few TRBV2 TRBD2 TGTGCCAGCAGTGACAGGACTAGCTTGACTTTCTACAACGAGGGCAATGAGCAGTTCTTC CASSDRTSLTFYNEGNEQFF
TRBJ1-2 NA TRBV12-5 NA TGTGCTAGTGGTTTGGGGGCTTGGTCAGATTACACCTTC CASGLGAWSDYTF
TRBJ2-7 NA TRBV6-5 TRBD1 TGTGCCAGCAGTTACTCGAGGGACAGGGTCAGCGAGCAGTACTTC CASSYSRDRVSEQYF
TRBJ2-1 NA TRBV4-2 NA TGTGCCAGCCGCAGGGACAATGAGCAGTTCTTC CASRRDNEQFF
TRBJ2-7 few TRBV7-2 TRBD1 TGTGCCAGCAGCCCCGGGACAGGACTGGACGAGCAGTACTTC CASSPGTGLDEQYF
TRBJ1-3 few TRBV7-9 NA TGTGCCAGCAGCTTAGATGGGCTGGCTGGAAACACCATATATTTT CASSLDGLAGNTIYF
TRBJ2-5 NA TRBV27 TRBD2 TGTGCCAGCAGTTTTAAGCGGGGGGGGGAGACCCAGTACTTC CASSFKRGGETQYF
TRBJ2-3 medium-sized TRBV9 TRBD2 TGTGCCAGCAGCCCACTAGCGAATTATCCAGATACGCAGTATTTT CASSPLANYPDTQYF
TRBJ1-3 few TRBV9 NA TGTGCCAGCAGCGTAGCTGCAGGGGACTCTGGAAACACCATATATTTT CASSVAAGDSGNTIYF
TRBJ1-1 few TRBV7-2 TRBD1 TGTGCCAGCAGCTGGGCCGACAGGGTGAACACTGAAGCTTTCTTT CASSWADRVNTEAFF
TRBJ1-1 NA TRBV19 TRBD1 TGTGCCAGTAGTATTCCCAGGGGGTTTGCCAACACTGAAGCTTTCTTT CASSIPRGFANTEAFF
TRBJ1-4 NA TRBV5-1 TRBD1 TGCGCCAGCAGCCTTACCTCGACAGGGGGGCAGGAAAAACTGTTTTTT CASSLTSTGGQEKLFF
TRBJ1-1 NA TRBV18 TRBD1 TGTGCCAGCTCACCATTGAACAGGGGGAACACTGAAGCTTTCTTT CASSPLNRGNTEAFF
TRBJ1-4 NA TRBV15 NA TGTGCCACCAGCGGCCGGGTCGAAAAACTGTTTTTT CATSGRVEKLFF
TRBJ2-1 few TRBV5-1 NA TGCGCCAGCAGCTTGGCTAGCATCCCCTACAATGAGCAGTTCTTC CASSLASIPYNEQFF
TRBJ1-2 NA TRBV18 NA TGTGCCAGCTCACCCAGACAGGACTACTATGGCTACACCTTC CASSPRQDYYGYTF
TRBJ2-7 NA TRBV7-6 NA TGTGCCAGCAGCCGGGACTCGACCTCCTACGAGCAGTACTTC CASSRDSTSYEQYF
TRBJ2-1 NA TRBV5-6 TRBD2 TGTGCCAGCAGCTTCCTAGCGGGGTACAATGAGCAGTTCTTC CASSFLAGYNEQFF
TRBJ2-3 NA TRBV2 TRBD2 TGTGCCAGCAGTGGGGGGTCTAGCGGGGGAAGCACAGATACGCAGTATTTT CASSGGSSGGSTDTQYF
TRBJ1-2 NA TRBV5-1 TRBD1 TGCGCCAGCAGCTCACAAGGGGGCGCTTGGCCTAACTATGGCTACACCTTC CASSSQGGAWPNYGYTF
TRBJ2-1 few TRBV11-3 TRBD2 TGTGCCAGCAGCTTAGATATCGGTAGCGGGGAGGAGCAGTTCTTC CASSLDIGSGEEQFF
TRBJ2-7 NA TRBV7-2 TRBD1 TGTGCCAGCAGCCTAGGACAGGGGGCGTACGAGCAGTACTTC CASSLGQGAYEQYF
TRBJ2-7 NA TRBV6-5 NA TGTGCCAGCAGTTACGTCCCTGGGCGAAGCTCCTACGAGCAGTACTTC CASSYVPGRSSYEQYF
TRBJ2-1 NA TRBV7-2 TRBD2 TGTGCCAGCAGCGGCGGGCAGGGAGGGGACAATGAGCAGTTCTTC CASSGGQGGDNEQFF